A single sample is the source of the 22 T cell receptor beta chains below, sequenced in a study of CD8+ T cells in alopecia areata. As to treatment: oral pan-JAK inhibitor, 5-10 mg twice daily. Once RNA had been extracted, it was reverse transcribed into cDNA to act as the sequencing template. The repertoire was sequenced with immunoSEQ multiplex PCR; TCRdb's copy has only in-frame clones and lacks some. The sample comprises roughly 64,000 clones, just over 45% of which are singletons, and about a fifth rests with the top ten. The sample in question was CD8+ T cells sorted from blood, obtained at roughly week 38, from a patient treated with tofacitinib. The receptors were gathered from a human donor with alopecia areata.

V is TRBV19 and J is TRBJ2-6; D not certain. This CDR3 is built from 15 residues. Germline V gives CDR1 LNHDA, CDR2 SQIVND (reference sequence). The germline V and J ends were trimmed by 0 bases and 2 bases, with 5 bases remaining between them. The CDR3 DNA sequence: TGTGCCAGTAGTATAGAAGAGCCTGGGGCCAACGTCCTGACTTTC. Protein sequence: CASSIEEPGANVLTF.

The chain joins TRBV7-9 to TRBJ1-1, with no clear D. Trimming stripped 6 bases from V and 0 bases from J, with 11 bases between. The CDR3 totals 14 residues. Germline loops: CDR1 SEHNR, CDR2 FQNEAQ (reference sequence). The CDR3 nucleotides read TGTGCCAGCAGGCTGGTCAGGTTGAACACTGAAGCTTTCTTT. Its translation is CASRLVRLNTEAFF.

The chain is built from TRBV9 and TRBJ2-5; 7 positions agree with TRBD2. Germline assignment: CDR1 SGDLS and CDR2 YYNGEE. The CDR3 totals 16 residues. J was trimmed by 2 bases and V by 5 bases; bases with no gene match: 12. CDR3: CASSLIGGSPQETQYF. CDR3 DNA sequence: TGTGCCAGCAGTTTAATCGGCGGGAGCCCTCAAGAGACCCAGTACTTC.

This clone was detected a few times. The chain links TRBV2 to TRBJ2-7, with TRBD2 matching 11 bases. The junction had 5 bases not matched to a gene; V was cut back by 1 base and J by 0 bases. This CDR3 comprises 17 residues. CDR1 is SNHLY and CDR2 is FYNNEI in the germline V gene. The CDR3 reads CASSEEGTSGNSYEQYF. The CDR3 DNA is TGTGCCAGCAGTGAAGAAGGGACTAGCGGAAACTCCTACGAGCAGTACTTC. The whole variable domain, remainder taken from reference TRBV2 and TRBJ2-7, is EPEVTQTPSHQVTQMGQEVILRCVPISNHLYFYWYRQILGQKVEFLVSFYNNEISEKSEIFDDQFSVERPDGSNFTLKIRSTKLEDSAMYFCASSEEGTSGNSYEQYFGPGTRLTVT.

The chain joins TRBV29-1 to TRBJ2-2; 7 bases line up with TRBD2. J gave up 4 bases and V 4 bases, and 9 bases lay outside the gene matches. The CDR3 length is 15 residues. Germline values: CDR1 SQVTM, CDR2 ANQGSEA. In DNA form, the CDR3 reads TGCAGCGTTGTTCCTGGCGGGAGTAGCACCGGGGAGCTGTTTTTT. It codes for CSVVPGGSSTGELFF.

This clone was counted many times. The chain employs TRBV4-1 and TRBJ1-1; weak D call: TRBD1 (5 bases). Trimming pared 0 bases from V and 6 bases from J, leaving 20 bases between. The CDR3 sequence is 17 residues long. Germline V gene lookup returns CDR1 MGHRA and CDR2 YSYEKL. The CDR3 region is CASSQDMVIPLGAEAFF. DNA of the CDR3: TGCGCCAGCAGCCAAGATATGGTTATTCCCCTGGGGGCTGAAGCTTTCTTT.

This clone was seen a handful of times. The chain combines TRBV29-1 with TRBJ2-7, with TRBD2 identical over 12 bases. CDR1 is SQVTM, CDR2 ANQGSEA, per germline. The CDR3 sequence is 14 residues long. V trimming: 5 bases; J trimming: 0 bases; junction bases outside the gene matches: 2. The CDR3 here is CSVLAGGSSYEQYF. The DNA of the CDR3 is TGCAGCGTTCTAGCGGGAGGGAGCTCCTACGAGCAGTACTTC.

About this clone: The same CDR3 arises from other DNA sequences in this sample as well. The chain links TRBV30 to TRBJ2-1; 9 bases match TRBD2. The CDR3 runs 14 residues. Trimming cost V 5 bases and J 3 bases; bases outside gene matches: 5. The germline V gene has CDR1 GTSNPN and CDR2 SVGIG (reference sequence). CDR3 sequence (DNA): TGTGCCTGGGGTGGACTAGCGCTCTACAATGAGCAGTTCTTC. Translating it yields CAWGGLALYNEQFF.

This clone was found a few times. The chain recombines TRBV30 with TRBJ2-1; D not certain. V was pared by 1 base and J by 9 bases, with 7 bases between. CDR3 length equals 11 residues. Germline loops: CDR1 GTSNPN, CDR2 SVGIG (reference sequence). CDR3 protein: CAWSALSEQFF. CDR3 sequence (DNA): TGTGCCTGGAGTGCCTTAAGTGAGCAGTTCTTC. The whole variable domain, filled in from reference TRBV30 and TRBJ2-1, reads SQTIHQWPATLVQPVGSPLSLECTVEGTSNPNLYWYRQAAGRGLQLLFYSVGIGQISSEVPQNLSASRPQDRQFILSSKKLLLSDSGFYLCAWSALSEQFFGPGTRLTVL.

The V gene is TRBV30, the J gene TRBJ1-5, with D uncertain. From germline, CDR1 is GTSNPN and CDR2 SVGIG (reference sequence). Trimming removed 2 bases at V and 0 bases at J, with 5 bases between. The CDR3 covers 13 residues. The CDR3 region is CAWSLGSNQPQHF. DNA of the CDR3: TGTGCCTGGAGTTTGGGTAGCAATCAGCCCCAGCATTTT.

The CDR3 nucleotides are TGTGCCAGCGGGACAGGGGCCTACGAGCAGTACTTC. This sequence encodes CASGTGAYEQYF. V and J are TRBV7-9 and TRBJ2-7; TRBD1 aligns across 10 bases. The length of the CDR3 is 12 residues. Germline V gene sequence: CDR1 SEHNR, CDR2 FQNEAQ (reference sequence). With 8 bases clipped from V and 2 bases from J, the junction kept 0 bases outside the gene matches.

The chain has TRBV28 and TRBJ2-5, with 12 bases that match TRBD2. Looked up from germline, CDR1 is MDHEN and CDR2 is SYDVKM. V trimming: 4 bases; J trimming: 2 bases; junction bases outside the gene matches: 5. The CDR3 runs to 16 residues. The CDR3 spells CASSSVTSGRQETQYF. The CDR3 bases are TGTGCCAGCAGTTCTGTGACTAGCGGGAGACAAGAGACCCAGTACTTC.

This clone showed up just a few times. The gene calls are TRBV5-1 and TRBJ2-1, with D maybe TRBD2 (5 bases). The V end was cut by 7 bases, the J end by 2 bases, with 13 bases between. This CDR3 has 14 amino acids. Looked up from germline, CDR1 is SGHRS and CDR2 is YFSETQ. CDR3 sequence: CASSLIAPYNEQFF. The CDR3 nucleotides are TGCGCCAGCTCCCTCATAGCGCCCTACAATGAGCAGTTCTTC. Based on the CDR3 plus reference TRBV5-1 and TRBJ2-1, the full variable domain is KAGVTQTPRYLIKTRGQQVTLSCSPISGHRSVSWYQQTPGQGLQFLFEYFSETQRNKGNFPGRFSGRQFSNSRSEMNVSTLELGDSALYLCASSLIAPYNEQFFGPGTRLTVL.

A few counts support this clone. This chain's CDR3 is CASSLALVDEQYF. The CDR3 DNA follows: TGTGCCAGCAGCTTAGCGCTAGTGGACGAGCAGTACTTC. The J gene is TRBJ2-7, the V gene TRBV7-9; no clear D gene. Trimming took off 0 bases at V and 5 bases at J, with 8 bases between the two ends. The CDR3 has 13 amino acids. Germline V CDR1 and CDR2: SEHNR, FQNEAQ (reference sequence).

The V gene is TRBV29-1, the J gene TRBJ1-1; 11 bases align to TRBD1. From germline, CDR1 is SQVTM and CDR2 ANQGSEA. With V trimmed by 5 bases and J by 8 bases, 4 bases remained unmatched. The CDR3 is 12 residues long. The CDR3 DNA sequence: TGCAGCGTTACGGGGACAGGGGGGGAAGCTTTCTTT. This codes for CSVTGTGGEAFF.

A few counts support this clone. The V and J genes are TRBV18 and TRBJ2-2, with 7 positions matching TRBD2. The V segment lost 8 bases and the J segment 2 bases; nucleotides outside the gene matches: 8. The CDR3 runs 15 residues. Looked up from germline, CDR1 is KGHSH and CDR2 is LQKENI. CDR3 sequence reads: CASPREDINTGELFF. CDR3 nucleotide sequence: TGTGCCAGCCCTCGGGAGGACATCAACACCGGGGAGCTGTTTTTT. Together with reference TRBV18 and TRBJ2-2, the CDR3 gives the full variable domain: NAGVMQNPRHLVRRRGQEARLRCSPMKGHSHVYWYRQLPEEGLKFMVYLQKENIIDESGMPKERFSAEFPKEGPSILRIQQVVRGDSAAYFCASPREDINTGELFFGEGSRLTVL.

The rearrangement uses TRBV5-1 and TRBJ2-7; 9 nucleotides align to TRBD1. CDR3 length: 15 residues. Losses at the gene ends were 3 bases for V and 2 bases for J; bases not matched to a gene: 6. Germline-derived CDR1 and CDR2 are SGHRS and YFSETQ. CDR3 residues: CASSYRGLPTYEQYF. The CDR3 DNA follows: TGCGCCAGCAGCTACAGGGGGCTACCAACCTACGAGCAGTACTTC.

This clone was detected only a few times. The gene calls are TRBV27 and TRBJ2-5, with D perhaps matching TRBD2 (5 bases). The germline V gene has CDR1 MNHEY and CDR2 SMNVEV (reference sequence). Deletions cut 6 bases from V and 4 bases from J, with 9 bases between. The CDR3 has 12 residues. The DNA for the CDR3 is TGTGCCAGCAGGGATGCGGGAGAGACCCAGTACTTC. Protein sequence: CASRDAGETQYF.

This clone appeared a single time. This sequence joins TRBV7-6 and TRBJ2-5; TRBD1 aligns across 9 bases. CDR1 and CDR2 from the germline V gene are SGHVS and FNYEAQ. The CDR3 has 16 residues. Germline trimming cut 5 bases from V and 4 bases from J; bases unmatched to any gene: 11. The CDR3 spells CASSLSIDRGRETQYF. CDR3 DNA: TGTGCCAGCAGCCTCAGCATCGACAGGGGGAGAGAGACCCAGTACTTC.

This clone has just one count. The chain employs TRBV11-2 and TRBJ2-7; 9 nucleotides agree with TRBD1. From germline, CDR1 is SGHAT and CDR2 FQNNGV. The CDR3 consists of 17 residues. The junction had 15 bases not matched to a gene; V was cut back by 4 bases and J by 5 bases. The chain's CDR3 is CASSSLRLGTGLDEQYF. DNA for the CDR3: TGTGCCAGCAGCTCCCTACGCCTAGGGACAGGGCTGGACGAGCAGTACTTC.

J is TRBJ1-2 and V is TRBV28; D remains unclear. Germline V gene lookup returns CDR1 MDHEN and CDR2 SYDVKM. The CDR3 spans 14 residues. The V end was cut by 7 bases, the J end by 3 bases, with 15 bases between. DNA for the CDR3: TGTGCCAGCATCCCCCAGGTTAGCCACTATGGCTACACCTTC. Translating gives CASIPQVSHYGYTF.

The CDR3: CSVVGRSGTGNEQFF. The DNA for the CDR3 is TGCAGCGTTGTTGGTCGTAGCGGGACGGGTAATGAGCAGTTCTTC. The V call is TRBV29-1, the J call TRBJ2-1, with TRBD2 identical over 8 bases. The length of the CDR3 is 15 residues. Losses at the gene ends were 4 bases for V and 7 bases for J; bases not matched to a gene: 12. The V gene's germline CDR1 is SQVTM and CDR2 ANQGSEA.